One sample yielded the 22 T cell receptor beta chains listed below, sequenced in a study of OX40 agonist ivuxolimab in advanced cancers. Assay used: immunoSEQ multiplex PCR; TCRdb lists only in-frame clones, some missing. The profile shows 65,000 to 95,000 clones, just under 95% of them singletons. The sample consisted of CD4+ or CD8+ T cells sorted from blood, taken in a trial of the OX40 agonist ivuxolimab. These TCRs come from an adult with an advanced solid tumor such as melanoma, head and neck, liver or kidney cancer.

The genes are TRBV9 and TRBJ1-2; D is unresolved. Trimming shortened V by 3 bases and J by 7 bases, and 7 bases separated the two germline ends. The CDR3 is 11 amino acids. Germline-derived CDR1 and CDR2 are SGDLS and YYNGEE. As DNA, the CDR3 is TGTGCCAGCAGCGGGAATGGTGGCTACACCTTC. Amino acids: CASSGNGGYTF. The whole variable domain, filled in from reference TRBV9 and TRBJ1-2, reads DSGVTQTPKHLITATGQRVTLRCSPRSGDLSVYWYQQSLDQGLQFLIQYYNGEERAKGNILERFSAQQFPDLHSELNLSSLELGDSALYFCASSGNGGYTFGSGTRLTVV.

The V gene is TRBV9, the J gene TRBJ1-2; possible D gene TRBD1, 6 bases. The V gene's germline CDR1 is SGDLS and CDR2 YYNGEE. The V gene lost 7 bases and the J gene lost 1 base, with 14 bases spanning the gap. There are 14 residues in the CDR3. The CDR3 loop reads CASGKGGINYGYTF. For the CDR3, the DNA is TGTGCCAGCGGGAAGGGGGGAATTAACTATGGCTACACCTTC.

CDR3 nucleotide sequence: TGTGCCAGCAGCCAAGTTCTTAATGAAAAACTGTTTTTT. Its protein product is CASSQVLNEKLFF. V gene TRBV4-2 combines with J gene TRBJ1-4; D gene unclear. CDR1 and CDR2 from the germline V gene are LGHNA and YNFKEQ. The V end lost 1 base, the J end lost 4 bases, and 4 bases lay between the germline ends. CDR3 length: 13 residues.

The J gene is TRBJ1-2, the V gene TRBV6-4; D call uncertain. The CDR3 is made up of 13 amino acids. The germline gives CDR1 MRHNA, CDR2 SNTAGT. Deletions cut 0 bases from V and 0 bases from J, with 2 bases between. The CDR3 coding sequence is TGTGCCAGCAGTGACTCAGCTAACTATGGCTACACCTTC. This sequence encodes CASSDSANYGYTF.

J is TRBJ2-7 and V is TRBV19; D ambiguous. V shed 3 bases and J shed 4 bases, with 16 bases lying between them. The CDR3 runs 15 residues. The germline CDR1 and CDR2 sequences are LNHDA and SQIVND (reference sequence). CDR3 amino acids: CASSIGPDFAYEQYF. The CDR3 region has the DNA TGTGCCAGTAGTATCGGTCCAGATTTCGCTTACGAGCAGTACTTC.

The genes are TRBV5-4 and TRBJ2-1; D may be TRBD2 (6 bases). Trimming removed 4 bases at V and 1 base at J, with 21 bases between. This CDR3 contains 18 residues. Germline CDR1 SGHNT, CDR2 YYREEE (reference sequence). This CDR3 reads CASSPGVGEGRSYNEQFF. DNA of the CDR3: TGTGCCAGCAGCCCCGGGGTCGGCGAGGGGAGGTCCTACAATGAGCAGTTCTTC.

This clone was observed a single time. The rearrangement joins TRBV4-3 to TRBJ2-7, with 10 positions matching TRBD2. The V gene's germline CDR1 is LGHNA and CDR2 YSLEER. V trimming: 4 bases; J trimming: 2 bases; junction bases outside the gene matches: 8. The CDR3 consists of 16 residues. As DNA, the CDR3 is TGCGCCAGCAGCCCTGGACTAGCGGCGACGACCTACGAGCAGTACTTC. Translation: CASSPGLAATTYEQYF.

The rearrangement uses TRBV27 and TRBJ2-3, with 12 bases lining up with TRBD2. From germline, CDR1 is MNHEY and CDR2 SMNVEV (reference sequence). This CDR3 comprises 17 residues. V shed 7 bases, J shed 0 bases, and the junction held 8 bases outside the gene matches. The CDR3 is CASIRLAGEISTDTQYF. In DNA form, the CDR3 reads TGTGCCAGCATCAGACTAGCGGGGGAGATTAGCACAGATACGCAGTATTTT.

This clone was picked up one time. This chain joins TRBV18 and TRBJ2-5; TRBD1 or TRBD2 may be the D gene (5 bases each). The CDR3 spans 13 residues. Trimming took 6 bases from V and 7 from J, leaving 15 bases between them. Germline CDR1 reads KGHSH; CDR2 reads LQKENI. CDR3 sequence (DNA): TGTGCCAGCTCCAGGGACCGTCCGGGGACCCAGTACTTC. It encodes CASSRDRPGTQYF.

The J gene is TRBJ1-1, the V gene TRBV6-5; 8 bases fit TRBD1. Germline V gene data show CDR1 as MNHEY and CDR2 as SVGAGI. This CDR3 has 15 amino acids. The V and J ends lost 4 bases and 3 bases, in that order; junction bases with no gene match: 7. As DNA, the CDR3 is TGTGCCAGCAGTTTCGGACAGGGTGGTTACACTGAAGCTTTCTTT. Its protein product is CASSFGQGGYTEAFF.

The chain recombines TRBV10-3 with TRBJ1-6; 7 bases are a match to TRBD1. Germline V gives CDR1 ENHRY, CDR2 SYGVKD. The V segment lost 6 bases and the J segment 6 bases; nucleotides outside the gene matches: 5. There are 14 residues in the CDR3. CDR3 DNA sequence: TGTGCCATCAGAGAAGGGGGCTTTAATTCACCCCTCCACTTT. This translates into CAIREGGFNSPLHF.

The V and J genes are TRBV5-6 and TRBJ2-5; unclear D gene. The CDR3 loop spans 16 amino acids. Germline V lookup: CDR1 SGHDT, CDR2 YYEEEE. Trimming shortened V by 0 bases and J by 3 bases, and 15 bases separated the two germline ends. CDR3 amino acids: CASSLGPGTAKETQYF. In nucleotides, the CDR3 is TGTGCCAGCAGCTTGGGGCCGGGCACAGCAAAAGAGACCCAGTACTTC.

The chain employs TRBV27 and TRBJ2-3; 8 bases fit TRBD2. Trimming took 5 bases from V and 1 from J; bases not matched to a gene: 5. The CDR3 has 15 amino acids. Germline loops: CDR1 MNHEY, CDR2 SMNVEV (reference sequence). CDR3: CASSPREGGTDTQYF. The CDR3 region has the DNA TGTGCCAGCAGTCCCCGGGAGGGTGGCACAGATACGCAGTATTTT.

The V gene is TRBV15, the J gene TRBJ1-5, with D perhaps TRBD1 (6 bases). Germline-derived CDR1 and CDR2 are LNHNV and YYDKDF (reference sequence). There are 16 residues in the CDR3. With 0 bases removed from V and 1 base from J, the gap between germline ends came to 10 bases. DNA of the CDR3: TGTGCCACCAGCAGAGACCCCAGGGGAAGCAATCAGCCCCAGCATTTT. Its protein product is CATSRDPRGSNQPQHF. The variable domain in full, completed from reference TRBV15 and TRBJ1-5, reads DAMVIQNPRYQVTQFGKPVTLSCSQTLNHNVMYWYQQKSSQAPKLLFHYYDKDFNNEADTPDNFQSRRPNTSFCFLDIRSPGLGDTAMYLCATSRDPRGSNQPQHFGDGTRLSIL.

This chain links TRBV4-1 with TRBJ2-7; D assignment may be TRBD1 or TRBD2 (5 bases each). The length of the CDR3 is 15 residues. The V gene lost 1 base and the J gene lost 2 bases, with 12 bases spanning the gap. Looked up from germline, CDR1 is MGHRA and CDR2 is YSYEKL. The CDR3 sequence is CASSQARGLTYEQYF. Written as DNA, the CDR3 is TGCGCCAGCAGCCAAGCCCGGGGCCTAACCTACGAGCAGTACTTC.

The CDR3 protein is CASSPGQPGPDTQYF. As DNA, the CDR3 is TGTGCCAGCAGCCCGGGACAGCCAGGACCAGATACGCAGTATTTT. This chain joins TRBV5-8 and TRBJ2-3, with 7 bases identical to TRBD1. This CDR3 is built from 15 residues. The germline CDR1 and CDR2 sequences are SGHTS and YDEGEE. Germline trimming cut 4 bases from V and 4 bases from J; bases unmatched to any gene: 9.

The chain links TRBV5-1 to TRBJ2-7; 7 nucleotides match TRBD1. Losses at the gene ends were 4 bases for V and 1 base for J; bases not matched to a gene: 8. Germline values: CDR1 SGHRS, CDR2 YFSETQ. This CDR3 has 15 residues. DNA for the CDR3: TGCGCCAGCAGCCTCGGGACAGCTCCTTCCTACGAGCAGTACTTC. As protein: CASSLGTAPSYEQYF.

V usage is TRBV27 and J usage is TRBJ1-6; D unclear. This CDR3 contains 14 residues. Germline-derived CDR1 and CDR2 are MNHEY and SMNVEV (reference sequence). With 6 bases removed from V and 7 bases from J, the gap between germline ends came to 13 bases. In nucleotides, the CDR3 is TGTGCCAGCAGCCCCCTAAAGCAGAATTCACCCCTCCACTTT. Protein product: CASSPLKQNSPLHF.

The chain joins TRBV29-1 to TRBJ2-5; D ambiguous. The CDR3 loop spans 14 amino acids. V was cut by 1 base and J by 2 bases, with 11 bases left in between. Germline V gene data show CDR1 as SQVTM and CDR2 as ANQGSEA. Here the CDR3 DNA reads TGCAGCGTTGAAGCTAAAGGCACACAAGAGACCCAGTACTTC. Encoded protein: CSVEAKGTQETQYF.

The gene calls are TRBV18 and TRBJ1-1; D unresolved. V was cut by 0 bases and J by 0 bases, with 11 bases left in between. The germline CDR1 and CDR2 sequences are KGHSH and LQKENI. The CDR3 has 16 residues. This chain's CDR3 is CASSPPPGLMNTEAFF. The CDR3 DNA follows: TGTGCCAGCTCACCACCCCCAGGTCTCATGAACACTGAAGCTTTCTTT. The full variable domain, with the rest looked up from reference TRBV18 and TRBJ1-1, is NAGVMQNPRHLVRRRGQEARLRCSPMKGHSHVYWYRQLPEEGLKFMVYLQKENIIDESGMPKERFSAEFPKEGPSILRIQQVVRGDSAAYFCASSPPPGLMNTEAFFGQGTRLTVV.

The chain employs TRBV30 and TRBJ2-3; 7 nucleotides agree with TRBD1. CDR3 length: 13 residues. V lost 5 bases and J lost 9; bases outside the gene matches: 11. Per the germline V gene, CDR1 is GTSNPN and CDR2 is SVGIG (reference sequence). CDR3 sequence reads: CAWESFTGDTQYF. DNA for the CDR3: TGTGCCTGGGAGAGCTTTACAGGGGACACGCAGTATTTT.

The chain links TRBV5-1 to TRBJ2-7, with D possibly called TRBD1 or TRBD2 (5 bases each). The CDR3 runs to 16 residues. The ends were cut back, 0 bases at V and 6 bases at J, with 19 bases in the middle. Germline loops: CDR1 SGHRS, CDR2 YFSETQ. CDR3 region: CASSLDSAGLVVEQYF. In DNA form, the CDR3 reads TGCGCCAGCAGCTTGGATAGCGCAGGGTTGGTTGTCGAGCAGTACTTC. Complete variable domain (other parts from reference TRBV5-1 and TRBJ2-7): KAGVTQTPRYLIKTRGQQVTLSCSPISGHRSVSWYQQTPGQGLQFLFEYFSETQRNKGNFPGRFSGRQFSNSRSEMNVSTLELGDSALYLCASSLDSAGLVVEQYFGPGTRLTVT.